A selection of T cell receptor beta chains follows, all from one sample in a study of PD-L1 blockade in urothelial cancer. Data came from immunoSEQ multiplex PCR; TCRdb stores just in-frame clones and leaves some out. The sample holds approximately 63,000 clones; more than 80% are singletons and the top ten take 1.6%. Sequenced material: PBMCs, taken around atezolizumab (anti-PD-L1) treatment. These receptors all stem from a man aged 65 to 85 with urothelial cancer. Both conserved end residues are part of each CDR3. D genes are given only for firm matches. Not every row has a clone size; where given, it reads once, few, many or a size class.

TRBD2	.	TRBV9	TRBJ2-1	TGTGCCAGCAGCCCCCGAGCGGGAGGGAGTAATGAGCAGTTCTTC	CASSPRAGGSNEQFF
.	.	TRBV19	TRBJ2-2	TGTGCCAGTTGTTATACAGGGAACACCGGGGAGCTGTTTTTT	CASCYTGNTGELFF
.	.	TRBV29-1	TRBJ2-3	TGCAGCGTTTTTGTCAGGAACACAGATACGCAGTATTTT	CSVFVRNTDTQYF
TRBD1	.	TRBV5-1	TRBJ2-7	TGCGCCAGCAGCCCGGACAGGTACTCCTACGAGCAGTACTTC	CASSPDRYSYEQYF
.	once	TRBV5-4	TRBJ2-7	TGTGCCAGCACCGCCGGAGCGGGACAGGCAACCTACGAGCAGTACTTC	CASTAGAGQATYEQYF
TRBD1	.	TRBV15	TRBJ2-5	TGTGCCACCAGCAATGACAGGGGCTTAAGGGTTGAGACCCAGTACTTC	CATSNDRGLRVETQYF
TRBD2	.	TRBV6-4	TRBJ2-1	TGTGCCAGCAGTGCTTGGACTAGCGTGAAGAGCTCCTACAATGAGCAGTTCTTC	CASSAWTSVKSSYNEQFF
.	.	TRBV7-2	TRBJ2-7	TGTGCCAGCAGCCCAGGGCCGTCCTACGAGCAGTACTTC	CASSPGPSYEQYF
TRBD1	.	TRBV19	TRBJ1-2	TGTGCCAGTAGCGACAGGGGGCGCTCAGCTAACTATGGCTACACCTTC	CASSDRGRSANYGYTF
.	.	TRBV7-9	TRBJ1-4	TGTGCCAGCAGCTTATTACAGGAAAAACTGTTTTTT	CASSLLQEKLFF
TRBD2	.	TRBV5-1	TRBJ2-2	TGCGCCAGCAGCTTGGATACAGCGGGAGGCACCGGGGAGCTGTTTTTT	CASSLDTAGGTGELFF
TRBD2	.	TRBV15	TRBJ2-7	TGTGCCACGGGACTAGCCGGGTACGAGCAGTACTTC	CATGLAGYEQYF
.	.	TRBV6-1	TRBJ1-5	TGTGCCAGCAGATTAATTCAGGGGAATCAGCCCCAGCATTTT	CASRLIQGNQPQHF
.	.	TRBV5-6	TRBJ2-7	TGTGCCAGCAGCTGGGACTCCCATAGCGAGCAGTACTTC	CASSWDSHSEQYF
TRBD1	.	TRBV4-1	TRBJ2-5	TGCGCCAGCAGCCAGAGAGAAGGTCGGACAGGCACGGAGACCCAGTACTTC	CASSQREGRTGTETQYF
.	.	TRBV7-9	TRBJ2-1	TGTGCCAGCAGCCCCCGCGGCCCCGACGAGCAGTTCTTC	CASSPRGPDEQFF
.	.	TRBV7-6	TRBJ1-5	TGTGCCAGCAGCTTAGCCCAGGGATTCAATCAGCCCCAGCATTTT	CASSLAQGFNQPQHF
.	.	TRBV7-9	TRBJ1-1	TGTGCCAGCAGTTCGACGTTATTTGGGGGCTCAGGGAACACTGAAGCTTTCTTT	CASSSTLFGGSGNTEAFF
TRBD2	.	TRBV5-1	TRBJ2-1	TGCGCCAGCAGCTTGGGTGGGGGAGGGCCAAATGAGCAGTTCTTC	CASSLGGGGPNEQFF
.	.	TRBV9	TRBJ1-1	TGTGCCAGCAGCGCCGAGGAGGGTAACACTGAAGCTTTCTTT	CASSAEEGNTEAFF
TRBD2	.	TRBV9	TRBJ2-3	TGTGCCAGCAGCGTAACTAGCGGGGTCACAGATACGCAGTATTTT	CASSVTSGVTDTQYF
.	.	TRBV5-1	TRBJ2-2	TGCGCCAGCAGCTCGGCAGGCACCGGGGAGCTGTTTTTT	CASSSAGTGELFF
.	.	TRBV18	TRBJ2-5	TGTGCCAGCTCACCACTGCGGGAAGAGACCCAGTACTTC	CASSPLREETQYF
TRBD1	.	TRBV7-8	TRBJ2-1	TGTGCCAGCAGCCCTTCGACAGGGCCTAGCTCCTACAATGAGCAGTTCTTC	CASSPSTGPSSYNEQFF
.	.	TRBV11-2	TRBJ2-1	TGTGCCAGCATTCGTGACTCGAGTTACTACAATGAGCAGTTCTTC	CASIRDSSYYNEQFF
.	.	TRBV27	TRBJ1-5	TGTGCCAGCACTTCCGCAGGGGCTATAAATCAGCCCCAGCATTTT	CASTSAGAINQPQHF
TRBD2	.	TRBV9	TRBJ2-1	TGTGCCAGCAGCGATCCTAGCGGGAGTACAGAAGAGCAGTTCTTC	CASSDPSGSTEEQFF
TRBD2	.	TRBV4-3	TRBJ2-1	TGCGCCAGCAGCCAGGGGTCCCTCTCCGGGACTAGTAGTCACAATGAGCAGTTCTTC	CASSQGSLSGTSSHNEQFF
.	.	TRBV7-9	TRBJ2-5	TGTGCCAGCAGCTTACCGGAGGCCGGAGGGACCCAGTACTTC	CASSLPEAGGTQYF
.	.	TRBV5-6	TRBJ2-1	TGTGCCAGCAGCATCGGACAGTACAATGAGCAGTTCTTC	CASSIGQYNEQFF
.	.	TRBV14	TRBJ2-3	TGTGCCAGCAGCCTCGGGGTTACGTTCACAGATACGCAGTATTTT	CASSLGVTFTDTQYF
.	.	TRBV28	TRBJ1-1	TGTGCCAGCAGTTTGGGCAGGGGAACTGAAGCTTTCTTT	CASSLGRGTEAFF
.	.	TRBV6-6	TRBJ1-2	TGTGCCAGCAGCCCCGGGACACCAGGATACGGCTACACCTTC	CASSPGTPGYGYTF
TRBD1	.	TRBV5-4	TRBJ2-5	TGTGCCAGCAGCCTCGACAGGGCCCAGTACTTC	CASSLDRAQYF
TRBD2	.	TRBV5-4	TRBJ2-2	TGTGCCAGCAGCTCCTCAGGCGGGGCCCCCCGGGGGGCCGGGGAGCTGTTTTTT	CASSSSGGAPRGAGELFF
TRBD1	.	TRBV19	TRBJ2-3	TGTGCCAGTAGTACCCGAACACAGGGGTTTGAAGGAGATACGCAGTATTTT	CASSTRTQGFEGDTQYF
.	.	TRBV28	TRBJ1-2	TGTGCCAGCAGTTTAAGCCAACAGAAGGGCTACACCTTC	CASSLSQQKGYTF
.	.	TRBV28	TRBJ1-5	TGTGCCAGCACACCACTGGGGGGTCAGCCCCAGCATTTT	CASTPLGGQPQHF
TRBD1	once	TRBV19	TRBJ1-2	TGTGCCAGTAGTCGTCGGACAGGCACGACTAACTATGGCTACACCTTC	CASSRRTGTTNYGYTF
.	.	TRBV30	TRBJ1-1	TGTGCCTGGAGAGTCATGAGTAACAGTGAAGCTTTCTTT	CAWRVMSNSEAFF
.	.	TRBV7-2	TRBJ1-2	TGTGCCAGCAGCTCTCAAGAGAGGGCGGGCTACACCTTC	CASSSQERAGYTF
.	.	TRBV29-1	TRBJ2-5	TGCAGCGTTCGAGTCCAGGGCCAAGAGACCCAGTACTTC	CSVRVQGQETQYF
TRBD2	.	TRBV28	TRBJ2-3	TGTGCCAGCAGTTCGGGGACTAGTAATCCTACGCAGTATTTT	CASSSGTSNPTQYF
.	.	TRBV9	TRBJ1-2	TGTGCCAGCAGCGCTTCTGCGGCCTATGGCTACACCTTC	CASSASAAYGYTF
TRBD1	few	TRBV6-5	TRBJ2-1	TGTGCCAGCAGTTACTCGGACAGGGGAACCTACAATGAGCAGTTCTTC	CASSYSDRGTYNEQFF
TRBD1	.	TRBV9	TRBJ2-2	TGTGCCAGCAGCCCTCGACAGGGGTGGCGGGATGACACCGGGGAGCTGTTTTTT	CASSPRQGWRDDTGELFF
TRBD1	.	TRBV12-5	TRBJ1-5	TGTGCTAGTGGATGGACAGGGGGACAGCCCCAGCATTTT	CASGWTGGQPQHF
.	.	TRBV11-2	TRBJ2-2	TGTGCCAGCAGCTTAGATCGTCCGGGAGCCGTCGGGGAGCTGTTTTTT	CASSLDRPGAVGELFF
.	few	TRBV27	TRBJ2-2	TGTGCCAGCAGTTTAACTTTTAACACCGGGGAGCTGTTTTTT	CASSLTFNTGELFF
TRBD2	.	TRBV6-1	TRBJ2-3	TGTGCCAGCAGTGAGGGGAGGGAAAGGACAGATACGCAGTATTTT	CASSEGRERTDTQYF
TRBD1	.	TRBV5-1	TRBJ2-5	TGCGCCAGCAGCTCGCGGACAGGAGAGACCCAGTACTTC	CASSSRTGETQYF
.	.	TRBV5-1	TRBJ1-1	TGCGCCAGCAGCTTGGTGAGAGGCTTGAACACTGAAGCTTTCTTT	CASSLVRGLNTEAFF
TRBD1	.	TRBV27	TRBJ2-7	TGTGCCAGCCGTTTAACCAGCCTGGGACAGGGGCTCTACGAGCAGTACTTC	CASRLTSLGQGLYEQYF
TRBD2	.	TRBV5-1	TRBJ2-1	TGCGCCAGCAGGACCGGACTAGCGGGAGATTCCTACAATGAGCAGTTCTTC	CASRTGLAGDSYNEQFF
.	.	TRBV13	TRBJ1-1	TGTGCCAGCAGCTCGGACAGAAACATGAACACTGAAGCTTTCTTT	CASSSDRNMNTEAFF
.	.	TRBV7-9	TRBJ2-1	TGTGCCAGCTCCGACAATGATCAGTTCTTC	CASSDNDQFF
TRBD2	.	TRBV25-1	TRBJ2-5	TGTGCCAGCAGTGAAGGGAGGGACGGGGAGACCCAGTACTTC	CASSEGRDGETQYF
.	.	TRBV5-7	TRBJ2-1	TGTGCCAGCAGCCACCCGCGGGACAATGAGCAGTTCTTC	CASSHPRDNEQFF
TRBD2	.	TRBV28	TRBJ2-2	TGTGCCAGCCGGGGGGGGTCCGGGGAGCTGTTTTTT	CASRGGSGELFF